This TCR beta chain is from a study of shared clonotypes between healthy human individuals. The overall study: For every donor, three CD4 naive, three CD4 memory, two CD8 naive and one CD8 memory plates were used.

Genomic DNA of each subset was evenly split across several immunoSEQ plates. Profiling relied on immunoSEQ multiplex PCR, and the TCRdb table lists in-frame clones only, not all of them. Of 1.4 million to 1.5 million clones in the sample, more than 95% were seen once. Regarding the study as a whole: Compared with clonotypes that all four donors shared, non-shared clonotypes had lower generation probabilities.

Germline values: CDR1 MNHEY, CDR2 SMNVEV (reference sequence). Between the trimmed V and J ends, which lost 2 bases and 1 base, there was a span of 8 bases. The CDR3 length is 14 residues. Remarks on this clone: Its specificity is unknown.

The sequenced sample consisted of naive CD4+ T cells sorted from blood. Subset defined: CD45RA+ positively selected. The V and J genes are TRBV27 and TRBJ2-5; D is perhaps TRBD1 or TRBD2 (5 bases each). The sequence came from a man aged 30 to 39 in good health. CDR3 coding DNA: TGTGCCAGCAGTTTAGTCGGGGCCCAAGAGACCCAGTACTTC. It specifies CASSLVGAQETQYF.